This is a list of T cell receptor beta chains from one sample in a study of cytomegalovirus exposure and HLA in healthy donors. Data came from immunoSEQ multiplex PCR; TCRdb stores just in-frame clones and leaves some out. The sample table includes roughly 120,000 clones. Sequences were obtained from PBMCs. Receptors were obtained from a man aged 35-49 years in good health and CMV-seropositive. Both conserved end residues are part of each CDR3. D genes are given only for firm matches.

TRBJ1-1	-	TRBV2	TGTGCCAGCAGTGAGGGCAGGAACACTGAAGCTTTCTTT	CASSEGRNTEAFF
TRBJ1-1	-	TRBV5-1	TGCGCCAGCAGCTTGGCCCTAACAGGCACTGAAGCTTTCTTT	CASSLALTGTEAFF
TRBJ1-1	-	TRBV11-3	TGTGCCAGCAGCTTATCTATCTTGGGGGGGTTGAGCATGAACACTGAAGCTTTCTTT	CASSLSILGGLSMNTEAFF
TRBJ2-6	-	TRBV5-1	TGCGCCAGCAGCCCACCTACTGTTCCGGGGGCCAACGTCCTGACTTTC	CASSPPTVPGANVLTF
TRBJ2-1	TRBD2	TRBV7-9	TGTGCCAGCAGCGACGACCGCGGACTAGCGGGAGGAAATGAGCAGTTCTTC	CASSDDRGLAGGNEQFF
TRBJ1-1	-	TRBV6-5	TGTGCCAGCAATTCAGGATCACTTTCGACTGAAGCTTTCTTT	CASNSGSLSTEAFF
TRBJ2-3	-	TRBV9	TGTGCCAGCAGCGTAGACAGCCTCACAGATACGCAGTATTTT	CASSVDSLTDTQYF
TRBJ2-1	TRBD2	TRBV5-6	TGTGCCAGCAGCTTGGGAGGCGGGAGATCCTACAATGAGCAGTTCTTC	CASSLGGGRSYNEQFF
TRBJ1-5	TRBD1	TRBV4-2	TGTGCCAGCAGCCAAGAGGGACAGCCAAATCAGCCCCAGCATTTT	CASSQEGQPNQPQHF
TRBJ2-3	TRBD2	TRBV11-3	TGTGCCAGCAGCCCGGGGACTAGTGGGGATACGCAGTATTTT	CASSPGTSGDTQYF
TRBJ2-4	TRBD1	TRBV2	TGTGCCAGTGCAAACTCGGGGACAGGGGGTTGGAACATTCAGTACTTC	CASANSGTGGWNIQYF
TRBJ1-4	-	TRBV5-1	TGCGCCAGCAGCTCGAGTTCGCAGGGAAGCAAAAGGAATGAAAAACTGTTTTTT	CASSSSSQGSKRNEKLFF
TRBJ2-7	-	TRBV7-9	TGTGCCAGCAGCTTAGTTCCTCCCCCTGGCACCTACGAGCAGTACTTC	CASSLVPPPGTYEQYF
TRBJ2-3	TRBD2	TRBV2	TGTGCCAGCATCCCGGGGGGGGGCCTTGGCGCAGATACGCAGTATTTT	CASIPGGGLGADTQYF
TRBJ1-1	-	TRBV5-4	TGTGCCAGCAGCGACCGCGACATAGCGCCCGCTGAAGCTTTCTTT	CASSDRDIAPAEAFF
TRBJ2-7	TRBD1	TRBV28	TGTGCCAGCACGGACAGGGTCCACGAGCAGTACTTC	CASTDRVHEQYF
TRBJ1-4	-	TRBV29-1	TGCAGCGCCGGGACTCCTAATGTTCAAAAACTGTTTTTT	CSAGTPNVQKLFF
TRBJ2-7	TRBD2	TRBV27	TGTGCCAGCTCTTATGGTATAGCGGGAGGGCGGGAGCAGTACTTC	CASSYGIAGGREQYF
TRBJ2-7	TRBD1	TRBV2	TGTGCCAGCAGTGATTGGGGCAGGACAGGGGGCTACGGGCAGTACTTC	CASSDWGRTGGYGQYF
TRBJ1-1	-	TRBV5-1	TGCGCCAGCAGCTCCTCGACACCTGAGAACACTGAAGCTTTCTTT	CASSSSTPENTEAFF
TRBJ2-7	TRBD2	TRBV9	TGTGCCAGCAGCGCTACCCCCGGACTAGCGGGAGGGATCGAGCAGTACTTC	CASSATPGLAGGIEQYF
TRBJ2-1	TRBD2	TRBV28	TGTGCCAGCAGCTCCTTTCTGACCACCGGGACTAGCGGGAGAGTAAATGAGCAGTTCTTC	CASSSFLTTGTSGRVNEQFF